The TCR beta chain under discussion was sequenced for a study of control samples from healthy donors and cancer patients. The ends were cut back, 7 bases at V and 6 bases at J, with 15 bases in the middle. CDR3 length: 13 residues. Measured with immunoSEQ multiplex PCR; TCRdb has only the in-frame clones, and not every one. The sample yields 45,000 or so clones, more than 70% seen once. This chain links TRBV12-3 or TRBV12-4 with TRBJ1-1; D not certain. Input material: PBMCs. This sequence was found in a woman aged 60-75 years with lung cancer. This chain's CDR3 is CASTSGRGSEAFF. DNA for the CDR3: TGTGCCAGCACCTCGGGCCGTGGGTCTGAAGCTTTCTTT.